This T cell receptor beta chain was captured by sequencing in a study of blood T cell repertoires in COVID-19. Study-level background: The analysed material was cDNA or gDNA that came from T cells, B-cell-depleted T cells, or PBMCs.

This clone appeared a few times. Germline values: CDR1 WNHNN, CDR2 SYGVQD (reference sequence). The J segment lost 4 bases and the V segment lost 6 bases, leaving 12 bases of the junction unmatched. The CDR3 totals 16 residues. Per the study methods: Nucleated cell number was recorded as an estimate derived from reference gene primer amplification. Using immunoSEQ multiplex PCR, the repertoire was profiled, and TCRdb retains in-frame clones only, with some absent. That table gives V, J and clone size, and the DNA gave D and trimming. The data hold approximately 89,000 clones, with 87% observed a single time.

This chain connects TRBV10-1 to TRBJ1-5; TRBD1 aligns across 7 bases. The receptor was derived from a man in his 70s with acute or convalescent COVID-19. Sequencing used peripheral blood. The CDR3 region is CASRTGKGVLNQPQHF. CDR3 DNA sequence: TGCGCCAGCAGGACAGGGAAAGGTGTATTAAATCAGCCCCAGCATTTT.